The rows below give T cell receptor beta chains drawn from one sample of a study of blood T cell repertoires in COVID-19. The method was immunoSEQ multiplex PCR; TCRdb's version includes in-frame clones alone and lacks a portion of them. The table includes approximately 79,000 clones, 80% to 90% detected once. Specimen: peripheral blood. Receptor source: a man aged 55 to 70 with acute or convalescent COVID-19. Both conserved end residues are part of each CDR3. The order of the fields is clone size, D gene, J gene, V gene, CDR3 protein, CDR3 DNA. A D gene is named only where the DNA matches it firmly. Rows give clone size only sometimes, using once, few, many, or a class for an expanded clone.

clone size: NA; D gene: NA; J gene: TRBJ2-7; V gene: TRBV4-1; CDR3 protein: CASSQDLAGDFYEQYF; CDR3 DNA: TGCGCCAGCAGCCAAGATCTGGCCGGGGATTTCTACGAGCAGTACTTC
clone size: NA; D gene: NA; J gene: TRBJ2-5; V gene: TRBV6-5; CDR3 protein: CASSYVGLGGETQYF; CDR3 DNA: TGTGCCAGCAGTTACGTGGGGCTGGGTGGAGAGACCCAGTACTTC
clone size: NA; D gene: NA; J gene: TRBJ1-2; V gene: TRBV5-1; CDR3 protein: CASSLVDSLSNYGYTF; CDR3 DNA: TGCGCCAGCAGCTTGGTGGACAGTCTCTCTAACTATGGCTACACCTTC
clone size: NA; D gene: NA; J gene: TRBJ1-1; V gene: TRBV5-5; CDR3 protein: CASSLDPGNTEAFF; CDR3 DNA: TGTGCCAGCAGCTTGGATCCGGGGAACACTGAAGCTTTCTTT
clone size: NA; D gene: NA; J gene: TRBJ1-2; V gene: TRBV20-1; CDR3 protein: CSALDSYGYTF; CDR3 DNA: TGCAGTGCTTTGGACAGCTATGGCTACACCTTC
clone size: NA; D gene: TRBD1; J gene: TRBJ2-3; V gene: TRBV5-1; CDR3 protein: CASSAFPGQENTQYF; CDR3 DNA: TGCGCCAGCAGCGCTTTTCCGGGACAGGAGAATACGCAGTATTTT
clone size: NA; D gene: NA; J gene: TRBJ2-3; V gene: TRBV1; CDR3 protein: CTSSQGGGGANTQYF; CDR3 DNA: TGCACCAGCAGCCAAGGAGGTGGGGGGGCAAATACGCAGTATTTT
clone size: NA; D gene: TRBD2; J gene: TRBJ2-3; V gene: TRBV5-1; CDR3 protein: CASSLPSGVSTDTQYF; CDR3 DNA: TGCGCCAGCAGCTTGCCTAGCGGGGTTAGCACAGATACGCAGTATTTT
clone size: NA; D gene: NA; J gene: TRBJ1-3; V gene: TRBV9; CDR3 protein: CASSASFGGNTIYF; CDR3 DNA: TGTGCCAGCAGCGCGTCCTTCGGTGGAAACACCATATATTTT
clone size: NA; D gene: NA; J gene: TRBJ1-1; V gene: TRBV7-2; CDR3 protein: CASSFSPGKNTEAFF; CDR3 DNA: TGTGCCAGCAGCTTTTCCCCAGGGAAGAACACTGAAGCTTTCTTT
clone size: NA; D gene: NA; J gene: TRBJ2-1; V gene: TRBV7-3; CDR3 protein: CASSLGGRNEQFF; CDR3 DNA: TGTGCCAGCAGCTTAGGGGGCCGGAATGAGCAGTTCTTC
clone size: once; D gene: TRBD2; J gene: TRBJ2-3; V gene: TRBV24-1; CDR3 protein: CATSGLAGFGSGTDTQYF; CDR3 DNA: TGTGCCACCAGCGGACTAGCGGGGTTTGGGTCTGGCACAGATACGCAGTATTTT
clone size: NA; D gene: NA; J gene: TRBJ1-6; V gene: TRBV5-1; CDR3 protein: CASSLEPVDVSGDSPLHF; CDR3 DNA: TGCGCCAGCAGCTTAGAACCTGTGGACGTATCAGGGGATTCACCCCTCCACTTT
clone size: once; D gene: TRBD2; J gene: TRBJ2-5; V gene: TRBV6-1; CDR3 protein: CASSESSGRVYAETQYF; CDR3 DNA: TGTGCCAGCAGTGAATCTAGCGGGAGGGTATATGCGGAGACCCAGTACTTC
clone size: NA; D gene: NA; J gene: TRBJ1-2; V gene: TRBV28; CDR3 protein: CASASAYGGRFNYGYTF; CDR3 DNA: TGTGCCAGCGCTAGCGCTTATGGGGGAAGATTTAACTATGGCTACACCTTC
clone size: NA; D gene: NA; J gene: TRBJ2-7; V gene: TRBV28; CDR3 protein: CASSSPGQGSYEQYF; CDR3 DNA: TGTGCCAGCAGTTCCCCTGGGCAGGGCTCCTACGAGCAGTACTTC
clone size: NA; D gene: TRBD1; J gene: TRBJ1-1; V gene: TRBV7-9; CDR3 protein: CASSSGQGGDTEAFF; CDR3 DNA: TGTGCCAGCAGCTCCGGACAGGGAGGGGACACTGAAGCTTTCTTT
clone size: NA; D gene: NA; J gene: TRBJ2-3; V gene: TRBV5-4; CDR3 protein: CASSLWERRTDTQYF; CDR3 DNA: TGTGCCAGCAGCTTGTGGGAGCGGAGGACAGATACGCAGTATTTT
clone size: NA; D gene: TRBD2; J gene: TRBJ2-3; V gene: TRBV2; CDR3 protein: CASSKLAGGADTQYF; CDR3 DNA: TGTGCCAGCAGTAAACTAGCGGGGGGGGCAGATACGCAGTATTTT
clone size: NA; D gene: TRBD1; J gene: TRBJ2-3; V gene: TRBV6-6; CDR3 protein: CASSSGQGITDTQYF; CDR3 DNA: TGTGCCAGCAGTTCGGGACAGGGGATAACAGATACGCAGTATTTT